The clone carrying this TCR beta chain was recorded a few times. Its matching antigen is unknown. The data stem from a study of response to subunit inactivated influenza vaccine. The germline V gene has CDR1 LNHNV and CDR2 YYDKDF (reference sequence). The CDR3 is 15 amino acids. V was pared by 1 base and J by 3 bases, with 3 bases of the junction left unmatched. MiXCR, run by TCRdb on the RT-PCR reads, gives a single entry per CDR3 protein. The table has more than 400,000 distinct CDR3 sequences, roughly 9.7% seen once; the top ten hold about 12%. Study-wide findings and caveats: Each seasonal influenza vaccination, the authors suggested, recruits few new T cells.

This sequence originates from a man aged 45-65 years who received an inactivated influenza vaccine. The sample in question was PBMCs from blood, obtained 45 days after vaccination. The chain carries TRBV15 and TRBJ2-1; 7 bases fit TRBD2. This CDR3 is CATSRVGGSYNEQFF. In nucleotides, the CDR3 is TGTGCCACCAGCAGAGTCGGGGGGAGCTACAATGAGCAGTTCTTC.